The 29 T cell receptor beta chains below were found in one sample sequenced in a study of blood T cells in healthy people across ages. The second PCR ran about 6 to 11 cycles with a sample-barcoded 5' primer and J-beta primers. One entry per CDR3 protein results from TCRdb running MiXCR on the 5' RACE reads. The data show approximately 2,000,000 distinct CDR3 sequences, 30% to 40% seen once. Sample: blood. The receptor set was obtained from a human donor in good health.

As to this clonotype: This sequence may be a read error, since a much larger clone differs from it by one base. The chain has TRBV29-1 and TRBJ1-1, with unresolved D. Trimming pared 3 bases from V and 5 bases from J, leaving 19 bases between. CDR3 size: 15 residues. CDR1 SQVTM and CDR2 ANQGSEA come from the germline V gene. The CDR3 nucleotides read TGCAGCGTTGATAACCCGTCGGTGGTTGGTACTGAAGCTTTCTTT. This codes for CSVDNPSVVGTEAFF.

The chain couples TRBV4-1 to TRBJ2-7; D unclear. The CDR3 runs 16 residues. V was shortened by 4 bases and J by 0 bases, with 16 bases between the two germline ends. The V gene's germline CDR1 is MGHRA and CDR2 YSYEKL. This CDR3 reads CASSRTSGQSSYEQYF. In nucleotides, the CDR3 is TGCGCCAGCAGCCGAACTTCGGGCCAAAGCTCCTACGAGCAGTACTTC.

CDR3 region: CASSLRSIRGQPQHF. The CDR3 DNA follows: TGTGCCAGCAGCTTGAGGAGTATCCGGGGTCAGCCCCAGCATTTT. The V gene is TRBV5-6, the J gene TRBJ1-5; D is unclear. This CDR3 is 15 amino acids long. Germline-derived CDR1 and CDR2 are SGHDT and YYEEEE. V lost 1 base and J 6 bases, leaving 14 bases between the germline ends.

This clonotype has a handful of counts. In DNA, the CDR3 is TGTGCCAGCACCCGACAGGGAATACGCGGCTACACCTTC. This sequence encodes CASTRQGIRGYTF. This sequence joins TRBV12-3 or TRBV12-4 and TRBJ1-2; the match to TRBD1 covers 7 bases. With V trimmed by 7 bases and J by 8 bases, 10 bases remained unmatched. This CDR3 has 13 amino acids.

The chain links TRBV12-3 or TRBV12-4 to TRBJ2-7; the D gene is possibly TRBD2 (7 bases). The CDR3 totals 12 residues. The V end was cut by 6 bases, the J end by 8 bases, with 14 bases between. In nucleotides, the CDR3 is TGTGCCAGCAGCCCTAGGGGGGGACAGCAGTACTTC. Amino acids: CASSPRGGQQYF.

This chain joins TRBV25-1 and TRBJ2-1; 8 bases are a match to TRBD1. The tail of the sequence fits TRBJ2-7 better, so the J call may be wrong. The CDR3 sequence is 13 residues long. From germline, CDR1 is MGHDK and CDR2 SYGVNS. Here the CDR3 DNA reads TGTGCCAGGGAACGGGACAGGAGAGACGAGCAGTACTTC. Its translation: CARERDRRDEQYF.

This clonotype was recorded a few times. CDR3 coding DNA: TGTGCCAGCAGCCTGGGACTAGCGATCCACAATGAGCAGTTCTTC. Translating it yields CASSLGLAIHNEQFF. This chain connects TRBV7-9 to TRBJ2-1; 10 bases line up with TRBD2. From germline, CDR1 is SEHNR and CDR2 FQNEAQ (reference sequence). The CDR3 sequence is 15 residues long. Trimming at V came to 5 bases and at J to 5 bases, leaving 6 bases not matched to a gene.

As concerns this clonotype: Being one base from a much bigger clone, this may be a read error. Here the CDR3 omits its conserved ending phenylalanine or tryptophan, so a read error is the likely source. The rearrangement joins TRBV13 to TRBJ2-5; D unresolved. Germline CDR1 is PRHDT and CDR2 is FYEKMQ (reference sequence). This CDR3 has 14 amino acids. V lost 4 bases, J lost 2 bases, and 11 bases lay in between. Here the CDR3 reads CASSSWTLQETQYS. The CDR3 DNA sequence: TGTGCCAGCAGCTCCTGGACCCTGCAAGAGACCCAGTACTCC.

This chain uses TRBV7-9 with TRBJ2-3; 9 bases align to TRBD1. J was trimmed by 3 bases and V by 5 bases; bases with no gene match: 6. There are 15 residues in the CDR3. Germline assignment: CDR1 SEHNR and CDR2 FQNEAQ (reference sequence). CDR3 protein: CASSPTGGTTDTQYF. CDR3 coding DNA: TGTGCCAGCAGCCCGACAGGGGGAACAACAGATACGCAGTATTTT. The whole variable domain, filled in from reference TRBV7-9 and TRBJ2-3, reads DTGVSQNPRHKITKRGQNVTFRCDPISEHNRLYWYRQTLGQGPEFLTYFQNEAQLEKSRLLSDRFSAERPKGSFSTLEIQRTEQGDSAMYLCASSPTGGTTDTQYFGPGTRLTVL.

The genes are TRBV7-2 and TRBJ1-2; 8 bases map to TRBD1. This CDR3 region has 15 residues. Germline-derived CDR1 and CDR2 are SGHTA and FQGNSA. Trimming cost V 2 bases and J 8 bases; bases outside gene matches: 10. In DNA, the CDR3 is TGTGCCAGCAGCTTAAGCAGGGGGCGCGAGGGAGGCTACACCTTC. Amino acid sequence: CASSLSRGREGGYTF. Combining the CDR3 with reference TRBV7-2 and TRBJ1-2 gives the whole variable domain GAGVSQSPSNKVTEKGKDVELRCDPISGHTALYWYRQSLGQGLEFLIYFQGNSAPDKSGLPSDRFSAERTGGSVSTLTIQRTQQEDSAVYLCASSLSRGREGGYTFGSGTRLTVV.

The chain recombines TRBV5-1 with TRBJ2-2; D gene uncertain. The V and J ends lost 2 bases and 1 base respectively, with 9 bases between them. Germline V gene data show CDR1 as SGHRS and CDR2 as YFSETQ. This CDR3 comprises 15 residues. The CDR3 DNA sequence: TGCGCCAGCAGCTTTACAGAGTTGAACACCGGGGAGCTGTTTTTT. Its translation is CASSFTELNTGELFF.

This clonotype was seen a handful of times. The chain uses TRBV12-5 and TRBJ1-2, with D unresolved. The CDR3 covers 11 residues. CDR1 is LGHNT, CDR2 FRNRAP, per germline. Trimming cost V 6 bases and J 5 bases, with 7 bases left between them. CDR3 protein: CASGEVYGYTF. CDR3 in DNA: TGTGCTAGTGGCGAGGTTTATGGCTACACCTTC.

On this clonotype itself: A much larger clone lies a single base off, so this may be a read error. The chain uses TRBV12-3 or TRBV12-4 and TRBJ1-2; TRBD1 is a possible D gene (5 bases). The CDR3 has 13 residues. DNA for the CDR3: TGTGCCAGCAGTTTCGGCGGGGGGTATGACTACACCTTC. Its translation: CASSFGGGYDYTF.

This clonotype was detected a few times. This sequence joins TRBV11-2 and TRBJ2-7, with D possibly TRBD1 on 6 matching bases. V lost 5 bases and J 5 bases, leaving 13 bases between the germline ends. CDR3 length equals 13 residues. Looked up from germline, CDR1 is SGHAT and CDR2 is FQNNGV. CDR3 nucleotides: TGTGCCAGCAGCCCGGCAGGGGTGAACGAGCAGTACTTC. Its translation: CASSPAGVNEQYF. The full variable domain, its missing parts supplied by reference TRBV11-2 and TRBJ2-7, is EAGVAQSPRYKIIEKRQSVAFWCNPISGHATLYWYQQILGQGPKLLIQFQNNGVVDDSQLPKDRFSAERLKGVDSTLKIQPAKLEDSAVYLCASSPAGVNEQYFGPGTRLTVT.

This clonotype was recorded only once. The chain carries TRBV12-3 or TRBV12-4 and TRBJ2-1; D might be TRBD1 (5 bases). This CDR3 is built from 12 residues. V was shortened by 6 bases and J by 15 bases, with 18 bases between the two germline ends. CDR3 protein: CASSRDSLGPFF. The CDR3 DNA reads TGTGCCAGCAGCCGCGACAGCCTAGGACCGTTCTTC.

This chain links TRBV7-2 with TRBJ2-3; D is perhaps TRBD2 (6 bases). The germline V gene has CDR1 SGHTA and CDR2 FQGNSA. The CDR3 has 15 amino acids. V was trimmed by 5 bases and J by 4 bases, leaving 16 bases between them. CDR3 bases: TGTGCCAGCAGCCACGTACCTAGCGAAGCAGATACGCAGTATTTT. This gives the protein CASSHVPSEADTQYF.

This chain links TRBV7-9 with TRBJ1-1; D is ambiguous. Germline loops: CDR1 SEHNR, CDR2 FQNEAQ (reference sequence). CDR3 length: 15 residues. The V gene lost 1 base and the J gene lost 0 bases, with 9 bases spanning the gap. CDR3 sequence (DNA): TGTGCCAGCAGCTTAGTGGCAGCCCTGAACACTGAAGCTTTCTTT. It translates to CASSLVAALNTEAFF.

Ten or more counts support this clonotype. The V call is TRBV12-3 or TRBV12-4, the J call TRBJ2-3, with 9 bases that match TRBD1. After removal of 3 bases from V and 1 base from J, the junction contained 2 bases not matched to a gene. This CDR3 spans 15 amino acids. This CDR3 reads CASSFWTGGTDTQYF. CDR3 bases: TGTGCCAGCAGTTTCTGGACAGGGGGCACAGATACGCAGTATTTT.

In this sample, this clonotype turned up a few times. One end of the junction does not line up with germline, which may come from a read error. The DNA of the CDR3 is TGTGCCGGCAGCTCTACCGGGGGGGCCAGCACAGATACGCAGTATTTT. Its translation is CAGSSTGGASTDTQYF. V usage is TRBV7-2 and J usage is TRBJ2-3; 8 nucleotides agree with TRBD2. This CDR3 comprises 16 residues. CDR1 SGHTA and CDR2 FQGNSA come from the germline V gene. Complete variable domain (other parts from reference TRBV7-2 and TRBJ2-3): GAGVSQSPSNKVTEKGKDVELRCDPISGHTALYWYRQSLGQGLEFLIYFQGNSAPDKSGLPSDRFSAERTGGSVSTLTIQRTQQEDSAVYLCAGSSTGGASTDTQYFGPGTRLTVL.

This clonotype was seen many times. This chain uses TRBV11-2 with TRBJ1-2; no reliable D call. CDR1 SGHAT and CDR2 FQNNGV come from the germline V gene. The CDR3 loop spans 15 amino acids. Trimming took off 4 bases at V and 8 bases at J, with 20 bases between the two ends. The CDR3 reads CASSSNSLGVEGYTF. DNA of the CDR3: TGTGCCAGCAGCTCCAACAGCCTTGGGGTGGAGGGCTACACCTTC.

The chain combines TRBV6-6 with TRBJ2-5; D not certain. The CDR3 length is 15 residues. The germline V and J ends were trimmed by 4 bases and 1 base, with 13 bases remaining between them. Germline assignment: CDR1 MNHNY and CDR2 SVGAGI (reference sequence). The CDR3 spells CASSLLYGFQETQYF. DNA of the CDR3: TGTGCCAGCAGTTTGCTGTACGGCTTCCAAGAGACCCAGTACTTC.

This clonotype appeared a few times. This rearrangement joins TRBV9 to TRBJ1-2; 9 bases match TRBD1. Trimming cost V 3 bases and J 3 bases; bases outside gene matches: 6. The CDR3 consists of 15 residues. Germline V lookup: CDR1 SGDLS, CDR2 YYNGEE. In DNA form, the CDR3 reads TGTGCCAGCAGCGAGGGGACAGGGACTCACTATGGCTACACCTTC. Protein sequence: CASSEGTGTHYGYTF.

This clonotype was recorded once. This chain joins TRBV24-1 and TRBJ2-5; D unclear. Germline V lookup: CDR1 KGHDR, CDR2 SFDVKD. Trimming took off 4 bases at V and 5 bases at J, with 7 bases between the two ends. This CDR3 has 12 amino acids. For the CDR3, the DNA is TGTGCCACCAGTGAAGGGTGGGAGACCCAGTACTTC. Residues: CATSEGWETQYF.

The J gene is TRBJ1-2, the V gene TRBV12-3 or TRBV12-4; D possibly corresponds to TRBD1 (5 bases). Trimming took 6 bases from V and 5 from J, leaving 22 bases between them. CDR3 length equals 16 residues. The chain's CDR3 is CASSVGVGHPRYGYTF. The CDR3 DNA sequence: TGTGCCAGCAGCGTAGGGGTCGGACACCCTAGGTATGGCTACACCTTC.

This clonotype showed up just a few times. The chain's CDR3 is CSARRTEAFF. Written as DNA, the CDR3 is TGCAGTGCTAGGAGGACTGAAGCTTTCTTT. The V gene is TRBV20-1, the J gene TRBJ1-1; no clear D gene. Trimming removed 3 bases at V and 5 bases at J, with 4 bases between. The CDR3 has 10 residues. The germline V gene encodes CDR1 DFQATT and CDR2 SNEGSKA (reference sequence).

The chain couples TRBV6-2 or TRBV6-3 to TRBJ2-1; tentatively, D is TRBD2 (7 bases). The end of the DNA aligns better with TRBJ2-7, so the J call may be wrong. The V gene's germline CDR1 is MNHEY and CDR2 SVGEGT. The CDR3 length is 16 residues. CDR3 coding DNA: TGTGCCAGCAGCTACACCCCGGGGGGCTCCTACAATGAGCAGTACTTC. Translating gives CASSYTPGGSYNEQYF.

This clonotype was counted between two and nine times. A single base separates this from a much larger clone, so it may be a read error. This chain uses TRBV27 with TRBJ2-7; D gene unclear. Germline V gene lookup returns CDR1 MNHEY and CDR2 SMNVEV (reference sequence). The CDR3 extends over 13 amino acids. Trimming left V 6 bases short and J 0 bases short, with 9 bases between. The CDR3, as DNA: TGTGCCAGCAGGCCTAGGATCTCCTACGAGCAGTACTTC. Translating it yields CASRPRISYEQYF.

This clonotype was recorded a few times. The V and J genes are TRBV11-1 and TRBJ1-2; 7 bases fit TRBD1. Germline CDR1 reads SGHAT; CDR2 reads FQDESV (reference sequence). The V and J ends lost 3 bases and 3 bases, in that order; junction bases with no gene match: 13. This CDR3 region has 17 residues. The CDR3 DNA reads as TGTGCCAGCAGCTTGGATGGGACAGATCGAGCCTACTATGGCTACACCTTC. This gives the protein CASSLDGTDRAYYGYTF.

The chain couples TRBV20-1 to TRBJ1-1; D is ambiguous. V lost 3 bases and J lost 0, with 11 bases in between. CDR3 length: 14 amino acids. CDR1 and CDR2 (germline): DFQATT, SNEGSKA (reference sequence). The CDR3 DNA follows: TGCAGTGCTAGGCATGGGAGCTTGAACACTGAAGCTTTCTTT. Translation gives CSARHGSLNTEAFF.